A single sample is the source of the 3 T cell receptor beta chains below, sequenced in a study of shared clonotypes between healthy human individuals. The assay was immunoSEQ multiplex PCR, and TCRdb's table has in-frame clones only and misses some. Here the sample spans about 2 million clones, roughly 94% being singletons. Source material: naive CD4+ T cells sorted from blood. Stated subset: CD45RA+ positively selected. The origin of the receptors is a man aged 18 to 30 in good health.

The V call is TRBV19, the J call TRBJ1-1; no reliable D call. Germline CDR1 reads LNHDA; CDR2 reads SQIVND (reference sequence). This CDR3 is built from 15 residues. V gave up 2 bases and J gave up 0 bases, with 10 bases separating them. The CDR3 nucleotides read TGTGCCAGTAGTATAAGGGCTGGCATGAACACTGAAGCTTTCTTT. This gives the protein CASSIRAGMNTEAFF.

The chain couples TRBV6-5 to TRBJ1-2, with a possible D match to TRBD1 (5 bases). Germline values: CDR1 MNHEY, CDR2 SVGAGI. Trimming left V 4 bases short and J 6 bases short, with 9 bases between. This CDR3 contains 12 residues. CDR3 DNA sequence: TGTGCCAGCAGTTCAGGGTTGAATGGCTACACCTTC. Its translation: CASSSGLNGYTF.

The chain couples TRBV19 to TRBJ2-1, with D possibly being TRBD1 or TRBD2 (5 bases each). Germline V gene data show CDR1 as LNHDA and CDR2 as SQIVND (reference sequence). The CDR3 loop spans 12 amino acids. The CDR3 protein is CATGTRHNEQFF. CDR3 coding DNA: TGTGCTACCGGGACCAGACACAATGAGCAGTTCTTC.